This T cell receptor beta chain was recorded in a study of sequential checkpoint blockade in melanoma. About the research overall: Randomization was 1:1 between first-line nivolumab→ipilimumab and ipilimumab→nivolumab. After both sequences, patients received maintenance nivolumab.

Treatment specified: randomized to nivolumab then ipilimumab (arm A) or the reverse (arm B). DNA-damaging chemotherapy had not been given to any patient beforehand. From thawed PBMCs, live CD3+CD8+ cells negative for CD19 and CD56 were sorted. The data were produced by immunoSEQ multiplex PCR, yet TCRdb's version contains in-frame clones alone and is incomplete. The table records under 20,000 clones, about three fifths of them present only once. The origin of this receptor is a human donor with melanoma. This specimen was CD8+ T cells sorted from blood (inferred from file names), taken from a patient given nivolumab and ipilimumab in sequence.

The CDR3 bases are TGTGCCAGCAGTATACGACAGGGTTTGAACACTGAAGCTTTCTTT. Its translation: CASSIRQGLNTEAFF. The chain combines TRBV6-6 with TRBJ1-1, with 7 bases matching TRBD1. This CDR3 region has 15 residues. In germline, CDR1 is MNHNY, CDR2 SVGAGI (reference sequence). The V segment lost 5 bases and the J segment 0 bases; nucleotides outside the gene matches: 6.